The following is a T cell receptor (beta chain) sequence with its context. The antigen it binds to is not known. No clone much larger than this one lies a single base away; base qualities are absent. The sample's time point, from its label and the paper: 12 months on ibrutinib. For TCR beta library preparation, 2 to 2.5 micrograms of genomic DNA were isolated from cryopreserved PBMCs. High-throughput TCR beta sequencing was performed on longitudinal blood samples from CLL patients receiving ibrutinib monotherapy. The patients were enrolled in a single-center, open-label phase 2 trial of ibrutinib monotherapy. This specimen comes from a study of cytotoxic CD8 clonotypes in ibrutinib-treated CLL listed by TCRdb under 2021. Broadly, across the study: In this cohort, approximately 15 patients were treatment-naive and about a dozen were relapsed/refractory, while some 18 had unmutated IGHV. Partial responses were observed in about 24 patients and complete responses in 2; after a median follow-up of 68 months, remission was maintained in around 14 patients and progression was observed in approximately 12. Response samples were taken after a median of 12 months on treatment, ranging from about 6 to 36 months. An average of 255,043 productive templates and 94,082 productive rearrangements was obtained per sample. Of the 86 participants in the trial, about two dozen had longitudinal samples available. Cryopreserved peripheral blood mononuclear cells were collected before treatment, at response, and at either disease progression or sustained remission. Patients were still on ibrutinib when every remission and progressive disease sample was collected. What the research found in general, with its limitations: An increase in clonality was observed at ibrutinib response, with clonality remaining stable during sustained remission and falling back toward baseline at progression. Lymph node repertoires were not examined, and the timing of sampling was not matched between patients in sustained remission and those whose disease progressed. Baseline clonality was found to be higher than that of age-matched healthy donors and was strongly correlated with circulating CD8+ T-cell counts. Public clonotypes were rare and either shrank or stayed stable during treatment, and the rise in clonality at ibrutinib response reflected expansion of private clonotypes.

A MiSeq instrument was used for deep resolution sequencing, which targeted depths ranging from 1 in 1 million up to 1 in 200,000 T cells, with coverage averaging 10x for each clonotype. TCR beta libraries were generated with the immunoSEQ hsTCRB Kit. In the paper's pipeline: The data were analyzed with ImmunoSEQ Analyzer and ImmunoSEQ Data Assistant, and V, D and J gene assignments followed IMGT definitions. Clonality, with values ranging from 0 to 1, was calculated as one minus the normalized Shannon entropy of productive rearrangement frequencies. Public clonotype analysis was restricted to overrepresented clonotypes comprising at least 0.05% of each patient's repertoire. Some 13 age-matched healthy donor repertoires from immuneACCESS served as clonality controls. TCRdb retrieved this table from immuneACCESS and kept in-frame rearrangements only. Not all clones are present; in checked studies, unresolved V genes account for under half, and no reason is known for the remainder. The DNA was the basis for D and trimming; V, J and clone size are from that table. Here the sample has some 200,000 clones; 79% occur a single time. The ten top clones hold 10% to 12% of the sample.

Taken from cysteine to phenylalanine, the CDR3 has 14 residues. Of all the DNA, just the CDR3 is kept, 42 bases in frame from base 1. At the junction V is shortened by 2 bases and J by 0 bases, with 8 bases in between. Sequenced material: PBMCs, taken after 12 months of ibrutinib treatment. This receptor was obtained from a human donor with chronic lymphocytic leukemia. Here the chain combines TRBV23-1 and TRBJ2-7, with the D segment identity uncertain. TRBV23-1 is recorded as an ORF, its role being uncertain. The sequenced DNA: TGCGCCAGCAGTCAAGAGTTAGCCTCCTACGAGCAGTACTTC. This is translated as CASSQELASYEQYF.